These 4 T cell receptor beta chains share one sample of origin, sequenced in a study of cytomegalovirus exposure and HLA in healthy donors. PCR involved 60 Vbeta and 13 Jbeta primers. Sequencing was performed with immunoSEQ multiplex PCR; in TCRdb, only in-frame clones are kept and a portion is missing. This table holds under 200,000 clones, 79% found once. Sequenced input: PBMCs. The source of these receptors is a woman in her fifties or sixties in good health and CMV-seronegative.

This clone was seen a handful of times. The chain recombines TRBV2 with TRBJ1-1, with D possibly TRBD1 on 5 matching bases. V was cut by 0 bases and J by 6 bases, with 8 bases left in between. The CDR3 length is 13 residues. Germline V gene lookup returns CDR1 SNHLY and CDR2 FYNNEI. Written as DNA, the CDR3 is TGTGCCAGCAGTGAAGCCAGGGAGGCTGAAGCTTTCTTT. This encodes CASSEAREAEAFF.

This sequence joins TRBV7-3 and TRBJ1-5; unclear D gene. CDR1 is SGHTA and CDR2 is FQGTGA in the germline V gene. The CDR3 loop spans 14 amino acids. V dropped 3 bases and J dropped 4 bases, with 10 bases sitting between them. The CDR3 sequence: CASSLGGGNQPQHF. CDR3 sequence (DNA): TGTGCCAGCAGCTTGGGAGGAGGGAATCAGCCCCAGCATTTT. Variable domain in full (rest from reference TRBV7-3 and TRBJ1-5): GAGVSQTPSNKVTEKGKYVELRCDPISGHTALYWYRQSLGQGPEFLIYFQGTGAADDSGLPNDRFFAVRPEGSVSTLKIQRTERGDSAVYLCASSLGGGNQPQHFGDGTRLSIL.

CDR3 nucleotide sequence: TGTGCCAGCAGCCGGATCCTAGGTACCGAGCAGTTCTTC. This codes for CASSRILGTEQFF. V is TRBV11-3 and J is TRBJ2-1; no firm D call. Germline-derived CDR1 and CDR2 are SGHNT and YENEEA. The CDR3 has 13 residues. Trimming left V 5 bases short and J 10 bases short, with 15 bases between.

A note on this clone: No conserved phenylalanine or tryptophan is present at the end of the CDR3, so a read error is the likely explanation. The DNA is left out, because the CDR3 cannot be placed on it with certainty; the CDR3 is given as TCRdb lists it. The chain uses TRBV7-9 and TRBJ1-2. The CDR3 numbers 11 amino acids, ends counted. Germline-derived CDR1 and CDR2 are SEHNR and FQNEAQ (reference sequence). Here the CDR3 reads CASSGGAEDLI.